These 22 T cell receptor beta chains came from one sample sequenced in a study of T cell responses to AZD1222 COVID-19 vaccine. The repertoire was sequenced with immunoSEQ multiplex PCR; TCRdb's copy has only in-frame clones and lacks some. The sample holds some 160,000 clones, around nine tenths seen once. The material was peripheral blood, obtained on day 0 of AZD1222 vaccination. Source of these receptors: an adult in good health.

The V gene is TRBV27, the J gene TRBJ1-2, with TRBD1 identical over 12 bases. The CDR3 length is 16 residues. The V gene end was trimmed by 5 bases and the J gene end by 3 bases; junction bases not matched to a gene: 7. CDR1 MNHEY and CDR2 SMNVEV come from the germline V gene (reference sequence). CDR3 protein: CASSMGQGAGHYGYTF. The CDR3 DNA reads as TGTGCCAGCAGTATGGGACAGGGGGCCGGCCACTATGGCTACACCTTC.

Only a few counts were recorded for this clone. V gene TRBV27 combines with J gene TRBJ2-7; 12 bases are a match to TRBD2. The junction had 7 bases not matched to a gene; V was cut back by 2 bases and J by 2 bases. The germline V gene has CDR1 MNHEY and CDR2 SMNVEV (reference sequence). This CDR3 contains 17 residues. The chain's CDR3 is CASSLGPGLAGPYEQYF. The CDR3 coding sequence is TGTGCCAGCAGTTTAGGCCCGGGACTAGCGGGTCCCTACGAGCAGTACTTC.

The rearrangement uses TRBV24-1 and TRBJ2-7; the D is unclear. V dropped 0 bases and J dropped 6 bases, with 8 bases sitting between them. Germline V gene data show CDR1 as KGHDR and CDR2 as SFDVKD. The CDR3 covers 13 residues. Here the CDR3 DNA reads TGTGCCACCAGTGATTTGTGGGGTGCCGAGCAGTACTTC. Translated, it gives CATSDLWGAEQYF.

The J gene is TRBJ1-2, the V gene TRBV10-3; no reliable D call. V lost 4 bases, J lost 0 bases, and 15 bases lay in between. CDR3 length equals 16 residues. Germline CDR1 is ENHRY and CDR2 is SYGVKD. CDR3: CAISAPEERANYGYTF. In DNA form, the CDR3 reads TGTGCCATCAGTGCCCCGGAGGAAAGGGCTAACTATGGCTACACCTTC.

For the CDR3, the DNA is TGTGCCGAGGCCCGGGACAGGGGAACTGAAGCTTTCTTT. It specifies CAEARDRGTEAFF. The chain uses TRBV30 and TRBJ1-1; 10 positions match TRBD1. This CDR3 comprises 13 residues. Trimming took 8 bases from V and 5 from J; bases not matched to a gene: 8. The V gene's germline CDR1 is GTSNPN and CDR2 SVGIG (reference sequence).

The CDR3 region is CASSLGGSDRGGGYTF. CDR3 bases: TGTGCCAGCAGCTTAGGCGGCTCGGACAGGGGCGGTGGCTACACCTTC. This chain joins TRBV7-8 and TRBJ1-2; 9 nucleotides align to TRBD1. Germline V lookup: CDR1 SGHVS, CDR2 FQNEAQ. The CDR3 runs 16 residues. V was clipped by 1 base and J by 7 bases; unmatched bases: 10.

In DNA form, the CDR3 reads TGTGCCAGCAGCGAACCACAGGGGGCAGTCGAGCAGTACTTC. Amino acid sequence: CASSEPQGAVEQYF. The V call is TRBV7-2, the J call TRBJ2-7, with TRBD1 matching over 9 bases. The CDR3 totals 14 residues. Germline CDR1 and CDR2: SGHTA and FQGNSA. With 5 bases clipped from V and 6 bases from J, the junction kept 8 bases outside the gene matches.

The chain joins TRBV2 to TRBJ2-3; TRBD2 agrees at 7 bases. This CDR3 is built from 15 residues. With 2 bases clipped from V and 2 bases from J, the junction kept 4 bases outside the gene matches. Germline CDR1 SNHLY, CDR2 FYNNEI. CDR3: CASSERSGVTDTQYF. The CDR3 coding sequence is TGTGCCAGCAGTGAAAGGAGCGGGGTCACAGATACGCAGTATTTT.

CDR3 residues: CASSIPRDWNTEAFF. In DNA form, the CDR3 reads TGTGCCAGTAGTATCCCCCGGGACTGGAACACTGAAGCTTTCTTT. The genes are TRBV19 and TRBJ1-1; TRBD1 might be the D (5 bases). Germline lookup yields CDR1 LNHDA and CDR2 SQIVND (reference sequence). Trimming left V 3 bases short and J 1 base short, with 12 bases between. There are 15 residues in the CDR3.

The V gene is TRBV7-9, the J gene TRBJ1-3; 9 positions agree with TRBD1. This CDR3 comprises 17 residues. Germline assignment: CDR1 SEHNR and CDR2 FQNEAQ (reference sequence). J gave up 4 bases and V 6 bases, and 13 bases lay outside the gene matches. The DNA for the CDR3 is TGTGCCAGCAGTTCCAGCCGGGACAGGGATACCGGAAACACCATATATTTT. It is translated as CASSSSRDRDTGNTIYF.

As to this clone: At one boundary the junction diverges from the germline segment, which might be a read error. The chain carries TRBV7-9 and TRBJ2-1; 7 bases are shared with TRBD1. CDR1 is SEHNR, CDR2 FQNEAQ, per germline (reference sequence). There are 11 residues in the CDR3. DNA for the CDR3: TGTGCCAGCAGCCAGGGGGACAGCAAGATCTTC. Its translation: CASSQGDSKIF. The variable domain in full, completed from reference TRBV7-9 and TRBJ2-1, reads DTGVSQNPRHKITKRGQNVTFRCDPISEHNRLYWYRQTLGQGPEFLTYFQNEAQLEKSRLLSDRFSAERPKGSFSTLEIQRTEQGDSAMYLCASSQGDSKIFGPGTRLTVL.

This clone was seen a single time. This chain connects TRBV30 to TRBJ1-2, with 9 bases identical to TRBD1. The CDR3 is 14 residues long. The germline V gene has CDR1 GTSNPN and CDR2 SVGIG (reference sequence). V trimming: 1 base; J trimming: 8 bases; junction bases outside the gene matches: 8. The CDR3: CAWSAIQGAGGYTF. The CDR3 DNA is TGTGCCTGGAGTGCCATACAGGGGGCCGGCGGCTACACCTTC. The full variable domain, rest sourced from reference TRBV30 and TRBJ1-2, is SQTIHQWPATLVQPVGSPLSLECTVEGTSNPNLYWYRQAAGRGLQLLFYSVGIGQISSEVPQNLSASRPQDRQFILSSKKLLLSDSGFYLCAWSAIQGAGGYTFGSGTRLTVV.

In DNA form, the CDR3 reads TGTGCCAGCTCACCTACGGGGGGGGAAAAACTGTTTTTT. It specifies CASSPTGGEKLFF. This chain joins TRBV18 and TRBJ1-4, with a tentative D call TRBD1 (5 bases). V gave up 3 bases and J gave up 8 bases, with 10 bases separating them. CDR1 is KGHSH, CDR2 LQKENI, per germline. CDR3 length equals 13 residues. The full variable domain, rest sourced from reference TRBV18 and TRBJ1-4, is NAGVMQNPRHLVRRRGQEARLRCSPMKGHSHVYWYRQLPEEGLKFMVYLQKENIIDESGMPKERFSAEFPKEGPSILRIQQVVRGDSAAYFCASSPTGGEKLFFGSGTQLSVL.

V usage is TRBV7-2 and J usage is TRBJ2-5; D is unresolved. The V end lost 1 base, the J end lost 3 bases, and 9 bases lay between the germline ends. This CDR3 region has 14 residues. CDR1 and CDR2 (germline): SGHTA, FQGNSA. The DNA for the CDR3 is TGTGCCAGCAGCTTAGTGAGCTGGGAAGAGACCCAGTACTTC. Its protein product is CASSLVSWEETQYF.

J is TRBJ1-2 and V is TRBV7-9; D gene uncertain. V was trimmed by 5 bases and J by 8 bases, leaving 21 bases between them. There are 15 residues in the CDR3. Germline lookup yields CDR1 SEHNR and CDR2 FQNEAQ (reference sequence). The CDR3 DNA reads as TGTGCCAGCAGCCCCCCAGGTCCATCGGGAGGCGGCTACACCTTC. Translated, it gives CASSPPGPSGGGYTF.

This clone turned up a few times. This chain uses TRBV6-2 or TRBV6-3 with TRBJ2-5; no firm D call. The CDR3 is made up of 12 amino acids. Trimming removed 5 bases at V and 6 bases at J, with 10 bases between. CDR1 is MNHEY and CDR2 is SVGEGT in the germline V gene. This chain's CDR3 is CASSDSRQTQYF. The DNA for the CDR3 is TGTGCCAGCAGTGATAGCAGGCAGACCCAGTACTTC.

This sequence joins TRBV14 and TRBJ2-1; 12 positions match TRBD2. The germline V gene has CDR1 SGHDN and CDR2 FVKESK. This CDR3 is built from 15 residues. Trimming at V came to 4 bases and at J to 11 bases, leaving 9 bases not matched to a gene. The CDR3 sequence is CASSLIGLAGRQQFF. CDR3 DNA: TGTGCCAGCAGCCTGATCGGACTAGCGGGGAGACAGCAGTTCTTC.

This chain uses TRBV24-1 with TRBJ1-1; D is uncertain. Per the germline V gene, CDR1 is KGHDR and CDR2 is SFDVKD. V dropped 4 bases and J dropped 1 base, with 9 bases sitting between them. CDR3 size: 14 residues. CDR3 in amino acids: CATSEPHKNTEAFF. The CDR3 DNA sequence: TGTGCCACCAGTGAACCTCACAAGAACACTGAAGCTTTCTTT.

The V and J genes are TRBV18 and TRBJ2-7; 10 bases agree with TRBD2. Trimming at V came to 5 bases and at J to 3 bases, leaving 7 bases not matched to a gene. Germline lookup yields CDR1 KGHSH and CDR2 LQKENI. The CDR3 contains 15 residues. CDR3 in amino acids: CASSKTSGLDYEQYF. In DNA, the CDR3 is TGTGCCAGCTCAAAGACTAGCGGGTTGGACTACGAGCAGTACTTC.

The J gene is TRBJ1-4, the V gene TRBV7-8; 7 bases line up with TRBD1. The junction had 7 bases not matched to a gene; V was cut back by 7 bases and J by 8 bases. The CDR3 consists of 13 residues. CDR1 and CDR2 (germline): SGHVS, FQNEAQ. In DNA, the CDR3 is TGTGCCAGCACCACAGGGGCTCGGGAAAAACTGTTTTTT. Protein: CASTTGAREKLFF.

V usage is TRBV28 and J usage is TRBJ1-2, with TRBD1 identical over 7 bases. CDR3 size: 15 residues. V gave up 5 bases and J gave up 9 bases; unmatched junction bases: 15. Looked up from germline, CDR1 is MDHEN and CDR2 is SYDVKM. CDR3 DNA sequence: TGTGCCAGCAGTATGGGACAGTTGTTGATATTCAGCTACACCTTC. As protein: CASSMGQLLIFSYTF.

The chain couples TRBV28 to TRBJ1-1, with D possibly TRBD1 on 5 matching bases. The CDR3 is 12 amino acids. Trimming left V 2 bases short and J 7 bases short, with 8 bases between. CDR1 and CDR2 from the germline V gene are MDHEN and SYDVKM. Written as DNA, the CDR3 is TGTGCCAGCAGTTTACAGGGAAATGAAGCTTTCTTT. Translation gives CASSLQGNEAFF.